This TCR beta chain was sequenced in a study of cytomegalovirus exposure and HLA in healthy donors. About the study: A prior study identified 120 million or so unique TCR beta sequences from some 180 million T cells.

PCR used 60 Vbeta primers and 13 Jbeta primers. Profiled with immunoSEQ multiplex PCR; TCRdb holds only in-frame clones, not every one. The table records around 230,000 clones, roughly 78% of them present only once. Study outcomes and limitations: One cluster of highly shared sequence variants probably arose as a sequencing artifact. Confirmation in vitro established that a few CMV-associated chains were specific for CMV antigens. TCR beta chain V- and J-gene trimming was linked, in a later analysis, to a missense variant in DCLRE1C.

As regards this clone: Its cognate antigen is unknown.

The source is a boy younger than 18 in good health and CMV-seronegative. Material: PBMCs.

This chain's CDR3 is CASSLQGDYEQFF. The CDR3 DNA is TGTGCCAGCAGCCTACAGGGGGACTATGAGCAGTTCTTC. The chain combines TRBV9 with TRBJ2-1; 8 nucleotides line up with TRBD1. The CDR3 sequence is 13 residues long. Germline V gene data show CDR1 as SGDLS and CDR2 as YYNGEE. Trimming at V came to 4 bases and at J to 8 bases, leaving 5 bases not matched to a gene.